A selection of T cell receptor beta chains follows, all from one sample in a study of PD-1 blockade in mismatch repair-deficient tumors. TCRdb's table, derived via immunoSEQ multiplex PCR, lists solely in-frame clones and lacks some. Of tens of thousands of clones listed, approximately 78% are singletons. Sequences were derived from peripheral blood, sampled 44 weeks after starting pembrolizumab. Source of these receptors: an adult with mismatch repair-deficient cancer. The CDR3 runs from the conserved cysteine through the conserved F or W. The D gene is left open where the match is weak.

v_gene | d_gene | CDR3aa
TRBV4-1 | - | CASSQEELYNEQFF
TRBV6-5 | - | CASSWGNTGELFF
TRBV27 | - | CASSYWPRRTGELFF
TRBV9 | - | CASSVEGNTEAFF
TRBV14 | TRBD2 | CASSQGLAGAKNIQYF
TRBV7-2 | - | CASSPQGGSEAFF
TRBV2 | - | CASSEYRSSSYEQYF
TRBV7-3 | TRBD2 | CASLSRPPEVGRASNEQFF
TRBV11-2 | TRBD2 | CASSWGGLAVGEQFF
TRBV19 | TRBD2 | CASSILAETTYEQYF
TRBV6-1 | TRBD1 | CASSGFRGTGLGGAEAFF
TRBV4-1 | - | CASSQEGAGDTEAFF
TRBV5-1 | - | CASSLQKDTQYF
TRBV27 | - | CASSPLNREYKPYEQYF
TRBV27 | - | CASSLSTSSYNEQFF
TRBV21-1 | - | CASSKEPSADYEQYF
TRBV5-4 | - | CASSLKGFPSYNEQFF
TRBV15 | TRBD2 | CATSRDAGAGGQETQYF
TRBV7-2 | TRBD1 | CASSFRQGTYEQYF
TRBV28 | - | CASRGTGNTIYF
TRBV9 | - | CASSVGGGAYGYTF
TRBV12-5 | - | CASAPAEGPYEQYF
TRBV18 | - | CASSPYSEDNEQFF
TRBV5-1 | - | CASTPGGQFPYEQYF
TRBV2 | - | CASNRLAGEQFF
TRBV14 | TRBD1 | CASSITGTGPYEQYF
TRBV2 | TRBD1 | CASSAGDRGVQYF
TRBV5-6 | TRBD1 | CASSLPGQGRDEQYF
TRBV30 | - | CAWAPGHNYEQYF
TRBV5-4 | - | CASSPGGSQETQYF
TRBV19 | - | CASSTDSNQPQHF
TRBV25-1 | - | CASSTGRTQYF
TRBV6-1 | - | CASSDNRISISTDTQYF
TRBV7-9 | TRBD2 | CASSQVFGLAISTDTQYF
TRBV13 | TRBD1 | CASSSPRTGTYEQYF
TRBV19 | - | CASSIGGVPDTQYF
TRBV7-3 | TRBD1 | CASSPDRGRVETQYF
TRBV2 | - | CASSADSEAFF
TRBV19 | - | CASSIRGSSYEQYF
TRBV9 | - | CASSVGTENYGYTF
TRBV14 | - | CASSQAAGTLYEQYF
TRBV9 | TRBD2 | CASSVEPSGGSGVYEQFF